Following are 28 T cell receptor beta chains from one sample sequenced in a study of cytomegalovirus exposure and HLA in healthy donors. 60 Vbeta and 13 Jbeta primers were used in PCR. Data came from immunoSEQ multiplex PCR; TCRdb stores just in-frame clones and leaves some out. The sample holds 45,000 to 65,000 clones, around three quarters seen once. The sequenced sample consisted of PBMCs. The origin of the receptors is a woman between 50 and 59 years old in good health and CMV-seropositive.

As DNA, the CDR3 is TGTGCCAGCAGCCCAGGGTCCTATCAAGAGACCCAGTACTTC. Protein sequence: CASSPGSYQETQYF. This rearrangement joins TRBV7-9 to TRBJ2-5; D is perhaps TRBD1 (5 bases). Deletions cut 5 bases from V and 2 bases from J, with 12 bases between. The CDR3 runs 14 residues. Per the germline V gene, CDR1 is SEHNR and CDR2 is FQNEAQ (reference sequence).

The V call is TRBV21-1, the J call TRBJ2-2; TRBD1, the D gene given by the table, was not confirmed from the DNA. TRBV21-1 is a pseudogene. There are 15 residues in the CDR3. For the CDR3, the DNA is TGTGCCAGCAGCACCCGGGACAGTAACACCGGGGAGCTGTTTTTT. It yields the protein CASSTRDSNTGELFF.

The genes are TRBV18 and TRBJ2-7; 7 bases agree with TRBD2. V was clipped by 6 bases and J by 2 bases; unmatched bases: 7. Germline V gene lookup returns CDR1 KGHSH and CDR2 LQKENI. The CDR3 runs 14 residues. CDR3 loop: CASSQGGVAYEQYF. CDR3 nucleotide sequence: TGTGCCAGCTCTCAGGGAGGGGTGGCCTACGAGCAGTACTTC.

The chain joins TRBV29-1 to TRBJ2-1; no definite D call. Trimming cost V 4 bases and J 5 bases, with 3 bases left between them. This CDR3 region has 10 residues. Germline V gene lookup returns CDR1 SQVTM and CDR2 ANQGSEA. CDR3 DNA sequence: TGCAGCGTTGGAGACAATGAGCAGTTCTTC. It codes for CSVGDNEQFF.

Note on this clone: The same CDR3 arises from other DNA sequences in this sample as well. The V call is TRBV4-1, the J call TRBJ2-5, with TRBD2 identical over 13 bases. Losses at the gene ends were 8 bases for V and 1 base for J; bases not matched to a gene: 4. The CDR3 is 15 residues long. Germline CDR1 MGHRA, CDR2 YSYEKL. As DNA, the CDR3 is TGCGCCAGCGCTCGACTAGCGGGAGGCCAAGAGACCCAGTACTTC. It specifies CASARLAGGQETQYF.

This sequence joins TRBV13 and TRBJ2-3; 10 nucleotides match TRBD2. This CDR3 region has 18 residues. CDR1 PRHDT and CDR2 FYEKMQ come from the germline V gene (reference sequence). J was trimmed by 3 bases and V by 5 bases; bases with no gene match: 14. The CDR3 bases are TGTGCCAGCAGCCCCGGAGGGATAGCGGGAGGTAGGACAGATACGCAGTATTTT. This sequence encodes CASSPGGIAGGRTDTQYF.

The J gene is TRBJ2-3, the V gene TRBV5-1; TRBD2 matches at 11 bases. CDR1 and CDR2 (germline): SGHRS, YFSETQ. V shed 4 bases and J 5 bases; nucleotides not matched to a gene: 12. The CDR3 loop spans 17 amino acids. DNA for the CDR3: TGCGCCAGCAGCGTTGGGGCTAGCGGGGGGTCACGAGATACGCAGTATTTT. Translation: CASSVGASGGSRDTQYF.

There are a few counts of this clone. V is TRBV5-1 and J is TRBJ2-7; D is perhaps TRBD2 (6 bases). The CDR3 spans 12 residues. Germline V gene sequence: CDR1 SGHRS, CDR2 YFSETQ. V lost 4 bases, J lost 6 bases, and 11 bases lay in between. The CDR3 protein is CASSNREAEQYF. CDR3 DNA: TGCGCCAGCAGCAATAGGGAGGCCGAGCAGTACTTC.

The CDR3 here is CASTLQTSWDEQFF. CDR3 DNA: TGTGCCAGCACCCTCCAGACTAGCTGGGATGAGCAGTTCTTC. V usage is TRBV6-1 and J usage is TRBJ2-1, with 7 bases fitting TRBD2. Trimming removed 7 bases from V and 8 bases from J; junction bases left unmatched: 11. The germline V gene encodes CDR1 MNHNS and CDR2 SASEGT. The CDR3 extends over 14 amino acids.

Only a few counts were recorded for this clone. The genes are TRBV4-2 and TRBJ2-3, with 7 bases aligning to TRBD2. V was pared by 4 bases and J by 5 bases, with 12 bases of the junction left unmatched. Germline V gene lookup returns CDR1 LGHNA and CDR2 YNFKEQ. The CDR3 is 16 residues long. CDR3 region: CASSLTLLGGGDTQYF. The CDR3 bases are TGTGCCAGCAGCCTAACCCTTTTGGGGGGGGGAGATACGCAGTATTTT.

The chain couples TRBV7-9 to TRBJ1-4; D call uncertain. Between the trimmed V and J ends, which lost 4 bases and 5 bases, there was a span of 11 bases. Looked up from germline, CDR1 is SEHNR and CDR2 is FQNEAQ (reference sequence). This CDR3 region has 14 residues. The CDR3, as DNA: TGTGCCAGCAGCTCGGGGAATGGGAATGAAAAACTGTTTTTT. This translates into CASSSGNGNEKLFF.

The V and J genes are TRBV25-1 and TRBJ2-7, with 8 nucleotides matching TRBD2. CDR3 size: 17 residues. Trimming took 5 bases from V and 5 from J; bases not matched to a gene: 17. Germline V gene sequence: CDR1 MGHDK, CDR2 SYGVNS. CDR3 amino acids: CASSLAGSGKMSDEQYF. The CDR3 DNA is TGTGCCAGCAGTCTTGCGGGTAGCGGGAAAATGTCTGACGAGCAGTACTTC.

In nucleotides, the CDR3 is TGCAGCGCCCCGGGACTAGCGGGGGGCACAAATGAGCAGTTCTTC. Its protein product is CSAPGLAGGTNEQFF. The gene calls are TRBV29-1 and TRBJ2-1; 15 bases agree with TRBD2. This CDR3 comprises 15 residues. Germline V gene lookup returns CDR1 SQVTM and CDR2 ANQGSEA. The trim removed 7 bases at V and 7 bases at J, leaving 8 bases unmatched.

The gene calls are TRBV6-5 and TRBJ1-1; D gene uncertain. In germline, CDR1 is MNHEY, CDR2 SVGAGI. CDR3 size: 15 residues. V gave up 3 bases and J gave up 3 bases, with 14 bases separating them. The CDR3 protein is CASSYSGPYDTEAFF. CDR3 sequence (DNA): TGTGCCAGCAGTTATTCAGGTCCGTATGACACTGAAGCTTTCTTT.

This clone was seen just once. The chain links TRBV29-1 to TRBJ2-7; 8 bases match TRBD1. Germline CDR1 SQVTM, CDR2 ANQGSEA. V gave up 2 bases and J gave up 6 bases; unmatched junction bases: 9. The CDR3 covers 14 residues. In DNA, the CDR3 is TGCAGCGTTGAAACTCCGACAGGGGTCGCCGAGCAGTACTTC. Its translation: CSVETPTGVAEQYF.

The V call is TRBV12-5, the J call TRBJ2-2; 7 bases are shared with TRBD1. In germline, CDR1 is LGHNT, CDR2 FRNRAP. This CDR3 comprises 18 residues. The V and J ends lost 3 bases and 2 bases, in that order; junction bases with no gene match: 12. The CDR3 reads CASGLNPGQPFNTGELFF. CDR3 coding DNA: TGTGCTAGTGGTTTAAACCCGGGACAGCCCTTTAACACCGGGGAGCTGTTTTTT.

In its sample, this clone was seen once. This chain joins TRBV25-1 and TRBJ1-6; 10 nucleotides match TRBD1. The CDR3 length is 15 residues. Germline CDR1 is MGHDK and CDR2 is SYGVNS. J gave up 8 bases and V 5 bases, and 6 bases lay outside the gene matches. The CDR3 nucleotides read TGTGCCAGCAGTCGAGGGACAGGGGATTATTCACCCCTCCACTTT. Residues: CASSRGTGDYSPLHF.

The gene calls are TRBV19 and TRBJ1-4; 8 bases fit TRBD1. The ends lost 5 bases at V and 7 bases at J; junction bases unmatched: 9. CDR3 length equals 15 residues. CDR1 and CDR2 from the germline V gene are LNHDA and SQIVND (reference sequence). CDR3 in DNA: TGTGCCAGTAGTCCCCGGACAGGGTGGAGTGAAAAACTGTTTTTT. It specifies CASSPRTGWSEKLFF.

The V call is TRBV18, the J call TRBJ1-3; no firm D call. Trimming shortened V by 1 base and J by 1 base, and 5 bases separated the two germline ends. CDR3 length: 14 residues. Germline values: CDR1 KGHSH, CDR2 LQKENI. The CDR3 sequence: CASSPQTSGNTIYF. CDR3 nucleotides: TGTGCCAGCTCACCACAGACTTCTGGAAACACCATATATTTT.

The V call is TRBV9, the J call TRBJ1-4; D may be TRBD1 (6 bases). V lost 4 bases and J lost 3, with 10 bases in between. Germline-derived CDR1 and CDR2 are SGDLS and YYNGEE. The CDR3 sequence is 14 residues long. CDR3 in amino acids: CASSINRANEKLFF. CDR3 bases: TGTGCCAGCAGCATTAACAGGGCTAATGAAAAACTGTTTTTT.

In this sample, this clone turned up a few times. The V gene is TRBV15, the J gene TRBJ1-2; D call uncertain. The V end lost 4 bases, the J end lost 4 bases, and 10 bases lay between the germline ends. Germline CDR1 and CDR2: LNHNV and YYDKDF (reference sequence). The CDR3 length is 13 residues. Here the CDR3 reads CATSKPGSYGYTF. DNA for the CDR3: TGTGCCACCAGCAAACCTGGCTCCTATGGCTACACCTTC.

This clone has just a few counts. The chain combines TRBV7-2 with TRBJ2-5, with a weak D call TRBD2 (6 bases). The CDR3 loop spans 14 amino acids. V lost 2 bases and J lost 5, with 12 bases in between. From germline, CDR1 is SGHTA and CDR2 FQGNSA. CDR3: CASSLWGRGETQYF. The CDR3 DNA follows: TGTGCCAGCAGCTTATGGGGTCGGGGGGAGACCCAGTACTTC.

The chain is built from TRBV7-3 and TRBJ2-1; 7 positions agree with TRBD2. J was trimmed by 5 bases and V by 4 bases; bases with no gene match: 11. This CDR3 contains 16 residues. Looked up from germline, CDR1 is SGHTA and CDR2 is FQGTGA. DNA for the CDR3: TGTGCCAGCAGCTCCAGCCGGGCTAGCGGAAACAATGAGCAGTTCTTC. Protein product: CASSSSRASGNNEQFF.

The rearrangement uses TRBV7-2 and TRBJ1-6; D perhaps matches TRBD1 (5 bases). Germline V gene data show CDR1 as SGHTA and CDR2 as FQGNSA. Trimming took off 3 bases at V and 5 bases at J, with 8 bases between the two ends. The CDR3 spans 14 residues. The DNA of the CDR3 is TGTGCCAGCAGCTTCAAACAGGATAATTCACCCCTCCACTTT. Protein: CASSFKQDNSPLHF.

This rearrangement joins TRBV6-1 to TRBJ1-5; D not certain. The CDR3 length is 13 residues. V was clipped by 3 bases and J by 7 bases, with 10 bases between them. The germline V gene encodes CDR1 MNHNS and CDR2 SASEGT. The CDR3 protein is CASSDGSRQPQHF. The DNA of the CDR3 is TGTGCCAGCAGTGATGGGTCGAGGCAGCCCCAGCATTTT.

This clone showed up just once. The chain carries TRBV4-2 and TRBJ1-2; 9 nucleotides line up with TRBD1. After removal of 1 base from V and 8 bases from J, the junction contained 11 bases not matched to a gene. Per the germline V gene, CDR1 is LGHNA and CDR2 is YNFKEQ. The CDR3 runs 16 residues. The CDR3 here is CASSQAPRGQGIGYTF. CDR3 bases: TGTGCCAGCAGCCAAGCTCCCCGGGGACAGGGTATCGGCTACACCTTC.

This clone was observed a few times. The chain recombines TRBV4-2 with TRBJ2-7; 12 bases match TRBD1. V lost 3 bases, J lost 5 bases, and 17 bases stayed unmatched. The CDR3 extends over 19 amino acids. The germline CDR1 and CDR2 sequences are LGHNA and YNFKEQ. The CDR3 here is CASSQGFGGTGGAENEQYF. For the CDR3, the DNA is TGTGCCAGCAGCCAGGGATTCGGGGGGACAGGGGGCGCGGAGAACGAGCAGTACTTC.

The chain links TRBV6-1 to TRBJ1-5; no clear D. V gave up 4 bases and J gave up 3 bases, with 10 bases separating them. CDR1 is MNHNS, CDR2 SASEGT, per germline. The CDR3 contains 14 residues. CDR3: CASSGGRNNQPQHF. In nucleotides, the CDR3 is TGTGCCAGCAGTGGAGGGCGGAACAATCAGCCCCAGCATTTT.